The rows below give T cell receptor beta chains drawn from one sample of a study of T cells in Graves' hyperthyroidism and ophthalmopathy. Each CDR3 protein gets one entry after TCRdb re-called the multiplex PCR reads with MiXCR. The sample has 300,000 or so distinct CDR3 sequences; 20% to 25% are singletons. The specimen sequenced was blood. The receptors come from a woman in her forties or fifties with Graves' hyperthyroidism. Both conserved end residues are part of each CDR3. The order of the fields is D gene, V gene, clone size, J gene, CDR3 protein, CDR3 DNA. The D gene is left open where the match is weak. Clone sizes are given selectively: once, few, many, or a class where the clone is expanded.

TRBD2	TRBV14	NA	TRBJ2-3	CASSQGKLAGVTDTQYF	TGTGCCAGCAGCCAAGGAAAACTAGCGGGAGTGACAGATACGCAGTATTTT
TRBD2	TRBV7-3	many	TRBJ2-1	CASSLEGWGGGPGNEQFF	TGTGCCAGCAGCTTAGAGGGGTGGGGCGGGGGGCCGGGTAATGAGCAGTTCTTC
TRBD2	TRBV20-1	many	TRBJ2-1	CSARVKLAGPNEQFF	TGCAGTGCTAGAGTAAAACTAGCGGGCCCCAATGAGCAGTTCTTC
NA	TRBV5-1	NA	TRBJ2-7	CASSSERSSYEQYF	TGCGCCAGCAGCTCTGAGCGGAGCTCCTACGAGCAGTACTTC
TRBD1	TRBV2	many	TRBJ2-5	CASSSGRQGAGETQYF	TGTGCCAGCAGCAGTGGACGGCAGGGGGCTGGGGAGACCCAGTACTTC
NA	TRBV30	many	TRBJ1-5	CAWSNSGNQPQHF	TGTGCCTGGAGTAATTCCGGTAATCAGCCCCAGCATTTT
TRBD1	TRBV11-3	many	TRBJ2-5	CASSKDRGGETQYF	TGTGCCAGCAGTAAAGACAGGGGTGGGGAGACCCAGTACTTC
NA	TRBV27	many	TRBJ1-2	CASGAGRDYGYTF	TGTGCCAGCGGGGCAGGGAGAGACTATGGCTACACCTTC
NA	TRBV15	many	TRBJ2-7	CATSRERGYEQYF	TGTGCCACCAGCAGAGAGCGAGGTTACGAGCAGTACTTC
NA	TRBV20-1	many	TRBJ2-3	CSARVFDTQYF	TGCAGTGCTAGAGTTTTTGATACGCAGTATTTT
TRBD1	TRBV28	many	TRBJ2-1	CASRRPGQGVNEQFF	TGTGCCAGCAGGCGTCCGGGACAGGGTGTTAATGAGCAGTTCTTC
TRBD1	TRBV28	many	TRBJ1-6	CASSSTGEASPLHF	TGTGCCAGCAGTTCCACAGGGGAGGCTTCACCCCTCCACTTT
TRBD1	TRBV20-1	many	TRBJ2-7	CSARPGQGVVIEQYF	TGCAGTGCTAGACCGGGACAGGGGGTTGTTATCGAGCAGTACTTC
NA	TRBV30	many	TRBJ2-2	CAWSETNTGELFF	TGTGCCTGGAGTGAGACAAACACCGGGGAGCTGTTTTTT
NA	TRBV27	few	TRBJ2-3	CASEAGTTQYF	TGTGCCAGCGAGGCAGGGACTACGCAGTATTTT
TRBD2	TRBV7-9	NA	TRBJ2-7	CASSRGRARGGNEQYF	TGTGCCAGCAGCCGGGGGAGGGCGAGGGGTGGAAATGAGCAGTACTTC
NA	TRBV12-3/TRBV12-4	many	TRBJ2-7	CASSFWGGSGSYEQYF	TGTGCCAGCAGTTTTTGGGGCGGGTCCGGATCCTACGAGCAGTACTTC
TRBD2	TRBV29-1	many	TRBJ2-7	CSVSSGAGPYEQYF	TGCAGCGTTTCATCGGGAGCGGGACCCTACGAGCAGTACTTC
TRBD2	TRBV7-2	few	TRBJ2-7	CASSTTRTSGGPSSYEQYF	TGTGCCAGCAGCACAACCCGGACTAGCGGGGGCCCGAGCTCCTACGAGCAGTACTTC
NA	TRBV20-1	NA	TRBJ2-2	CSARIPGAGSGELFF	TGCAGTGCTAGGATTCCGGGCGCAGGGTCCGGGGAGCTGTTTTTT
NA	TRBV27	many	TRBJ2-3	CASSLSGVGGSDTQYF	TGTGCCAGCAGTTTATCGGGGGTGGGGGGATCAGATACGCAGTATTTT
NA	TRBV7-8	few	TRBJ1-6	CASSLSLPPRNSPLHF	TGTGCCAGCAGCTTATCTCTCCCCCCTCGGAATTCACCCCTCCACTTT
TRBD1	TRBV6-1	NA	TRBJ1-4	CASQRAGGRSNEKLFF	TGTGCCTCCCAACGGGCAGGGGGCAGGTCTAATGAAAAACTGTTTTTT
TRBD1	TRBV29-1	NA	TRBJ2-3	CSPGTGGGTDTQYF	TGCAGCCCCGGGACAGGGGGCGGAACAGATACGCAGTATTTT
NA	TRBV11-2	many	TRBJ1-2	CASSSIRRANYGYTF	TGTGCCAGCAGCTCGATCAGGAGAGCTAACTATGGCTACACCTTC
TRBD1	TRBV5-1	many	TRBJ2-7	CASNVSPGQPSYEQYF	TGCGCCAGCAACGTGTCTCCGGGACAGCCCTCCTACGAGCAGTACTTC
TRBD2	TRBV20-1	few	TRBJ2-1	CSATTSGRNEQFF	TGCAGTGCTACCACTAGCGGGAGAAATGAGCAGTTCTTC
NA	TRBV7-2	NA	TRBJ2-7	CASSFGTFPTYEQYF	TGTGCCAGCAGCTTCGGGACTTTCCCAACCTACGAGCAGTACTTC
NA	TRBV12-3/TRBV12-4	NA	TRBJ1-1	CASSFFGEKAEAFF	TGTGCCAGCAGTTTTTTCGGGGAAAAGGCGGAAGCTTTCTTT
TRBD2	TRBV20-1	NA	TRBJ2-3	CSAGTSGGYTQYF	TGCAGTGCCGGGACTAGCGGGGGATATACGCAGTATTTT
NA	TRBV5-1	many	TRBJ2-1	CASSLVNYNEQFF	TGCGCCAGCAGCTTGGTGAACTACAATGAGCAGTTCTTC
TRBD1	TRBV20-1	many	TRBJ1-5	CSARVDRGNQPQHF	TGCAGTGCTAGAGTAGACAGGGGAAATCAGCCCCAGCATTTT
NA	TRBV27	many	TRBJ1-1	CASSFVGGNTEAFF	TGTGCCAGCAGTTTTGTAGGCGGAAACACTGAAGCTTTCTTT
TRBD1	TRBV20-1	many	TRBJ2-1	CSARSRKWGTGINFYNEQFF	TGCAGTGCTAGATCCAGGAAGTGGGGGACAGGGATCAACTTTTACAATGAGCAGTTCTTC
NA	TRBV28	many	TRBJ2-1	CASSLLGSSGQNRDEQFF	TGTGCCAGCAGTTTATTAGGATCGAGTGGACAGAACAGGGATGAGCAGTTCTTC
NA	TRBV6-1	few	TRBJ1-2	CASTPGKGYTF	TGTGCCAGCACCCCTGGGAAGGGCTACACCTTC
NA	TRBV6-1	few	TRBJ2-2	CASSEAGSTGELFF	TGTGCCAGCAGTGAGGCAGGATCCACCGGGGAGCTGTTTTTT
NA	TRBV20-1	few	TRBJ1-4	CSARHSSPSEKLFF	TGCAGTGCTAGACACTCGAGCCCCAGCGAAAAACTGTTTTTT
TRBD1	TRBV7-2	NA	TRBJ1-6	CASSLAPTTGGNSPLHF	TGTGCCAGCAGCTTAGCTCCGACCACAGGGGGCAATTCACCCCTCCACTTT
NA	TRBV5-8	NA	TRBJ2-5	CASSLERTRLYQETQYF	TGTGCCAGCAGCTTGGAAAGGACCCGGCTGTACCAAGAGACCCAGTACTTC
NA	TRBV2	many	TRBJ2-7	CASSEATGMRYEQYF	TGTGCCAGCAGTGAAGCGACCGGGATGCGCTACGAGCAGTACTTC
NA	TRBV18	NA	TRBJ2-7	CAISPGDYEQYF	TGTGCCATCTCACCAGGCGACTACGAGCAGTACTTC
NA	TRBV28	NA	TRBJ1-5	CASRHKQGLSNQPQHF	TGTGCCAGCAGACATAAGCAGGGTTTAAGCAATCAGCCCCAGCATTTT
TRBD2	TRBV28	many	TRBJ2-7	CASSLPLREGSYEQYF	TGTGCCAGCAGTTTGCCTCTGCGGGAGGGCTCCTACGAGCAGTACTTC
NA	TRBV6-5	NA	TRBJ2-1	CASSYSMGEQFF	TGTGCCAGCAGTTACTCTATGGGTGAGCAGTTCTTC